Listed below are T cell receptor beta chains from one sample, sequenced in a study of a mutant IDH1 vaccine in newly diagnosed glioma. The antigens these receptors bind are not known. Assay: immunoSEQ multiplex PCR; the TCRdb copy retains only in-frame clones and omits some. The sample has some 40,000 clones; roughly four fifths are singletons. The sample here was PBMCs, taken from a glioma patient whose treatment included an IDH1 peptide vaccine. Receptors were obtained from a middle-aged man with glioma. The conserved cysteine and the conserved F or W are not part of the CDR3 here. D genes are given only for firm matches.

D,V,J,CDR3
-,TRBV5-6,TRBJ2-5,ASSSTTGGAFGQY
-,TRBV5-1,TRBJ1-4,ASSWTSSTNEKLF
-,TRBV2,TRBJ2-6,AGHSLRGLNVLT
-,TRBV9,TRBJ2-5,ASSVGLGQETQY
TRBD2,TRBV5-1,TRBJ2-7,ASSLLAGQSSYEQY
TRBD1,TRBV5-6,TRBJ2-1,ASSSRDRVERGNEQF
-,TRBV9,TRBJ2-5,ASSVAVGETQY
TRBD1,TRBV6-1,TRBJ2-6,ASSEKWGQGSLSRANVLT
TRBD1,TRBV10-3,TRBJ1-2,AISAGGQGAYGYT
TRBD1,TRBV6-6,TRBJ1-5,ASIPTGNSNQPQH
-,TRBV7-3,TRBJ2-5,ASSRGSGGGLQETQY
TRBD1,TRBV7-8,TRBJ1-4,ASSPHPGQGLNEKLF
TRBD1,TRBV30,TRBJ1-5,AWSVLRQGDQPQH
TRBD1,TRBV19,TRBJ1-1,ASSSSGGVNTEAF
-,TRBV30,TRBJ2-5,AWSLPLLAFTQY
TRBD1,TRBV6-5,TRBJ1-1,ASSRQGRNTEAF
TRBD2,TRBV2,TRBJ2-7,ASSDGPGGPYEQY
-,TRBV7-9,TRBJ1-2,ASSLTGSSA
-,TRBV7-2,TRBJ2-1,ASSLRSVYSEQF
TRBD2,TRBV5-4,TRBJ2-1,ASSLTSGGNNEQF
TRBD1,TRBV7-6,TRBJ1-1,ASSAGQMNTEAF
-,TRBV30,TRBJ1-5,AWSLGGEGQPQH
TRBD1,TRBV7-2,TRBJ2-7,ASSQRTGLYEQY
TRBD1,TRBV28,TRBJ2-4,ASSSPGQGNIQY
TRBD2,TRBV10-3,TRBJ2-3,ASLAGGTDTQY
-,TRBV4-3,TRBJ2-1,ASSQFTTGGSEQF
TRBD2,TRBV5-4,TRBJ2-3,ASSLDGGGTDTQY
-,TRBV7-2,TRBJ1-5,ASSLRGSNQPQH
-,TRBV15,TRBJ1-5,ATSGFGTLYSNQPQH
-,TRBV21-1,TRBJ2-7,ASRVTSGYEQY
-,TRBV29-1,TRBJ2-7,SVTRLGQEQY
-,TRBV20-1,TRBJ2-1,SARNYNEQF